Shown below are 8 T cell receptor beta chains from a single sample sequenced in a study of shared clonotypes between healthy human individuals. Produced via immunoSEQ multiplex PCR; TCRdb's table is partial and in-frame only. The sample lists about a million clones, about three quarters occurring once. Sequenced material: memory CD4+ T cells sorted from blood. Indicated subset: CD45RA-negative fraction. Receptors originate from a man younger than 30 in good health.

The rearrangement uses TRBV28 and TRBJ2-5; either TRBD1 or TRBD2 may supply D (5 bases each). Germline CDR1 reads MDHEN; CDR2 reads SYDVKM. CDR3 length: 16 residues. Trimming shortened V by 3 bases and J by 1 base, and 15 bases separated the two germline ends. CDR3 coding DNA: TGTGCCAGCAGTTTTGTATCGGGGCTTGGCCAAGAGACCCAGTACTTC. Its translation is CASSFVSGLGQETQYF.

The V call is TRBV29-1, the J call TRBJ2-5, with no clear D. Germline V gene data show CDR1 as SQVTM and CDR2 as ANQGSEA. The CDR3 is 11 amino acids. The V and J ends lost 7 bases and 1 base respectively, with 7 bases between them. CDR3 sequence (DNA): TGCAGCGCCGCTCCCCAAGAGACCCAGTACTTC. The encoded protein is CSAAPQETQYF.

The V and J genes are TRBV27 and TRBJ2-6; D may be TRBD2 (5 bases). The V gene's germline CDR1 is MNHEY and CDR2 SMNVEV (reference sequence). Between the trimmed V and J ends, which lost 7 bases and 1 base, there was a span of 14 bases. The CDR3 contains 16 residues. CDR3 sequence reads: CASTDGVTSGANVLTF. CDR3 DNA: TGTGCCAGCACCGACGGGGTTACTTCTGGGGCCAACGTCCTGACTTTC.

This sequence joins TRBV29-1 and TRBJ2-3; D is unresolved. The CDR3 totals 14 residues. V was shortened by 3 bases and J by 2 bases, with 12 bases between the two germline ends. CDR1 and CDR2 from the germline V gene are SQVTM and ANQGSEA. CDR3 region: CSVEGGASTDTQYF. The DNA for the CDR3 is TGCAGCGTTGAGGGTGGAGCCTCCACAGATACGCAGTATTTT.

The chain has TRBV27 and TRBJ1-5; no reliable D call. The V end lost 2 bases, the J end lost 5 bases, and 10 bases lay between the germline ends. Germline V CDR1 and CDR2: MNHEY, SMNVEV (reference sequence). There are 14 residues in the CDR3. The CDR3: CASSLGQNHQPQHF. In nucleotides, the CDR3 is TGTGCCAGCAGTTTAGGGCAGAATCATCAGCCCCAGCATTTT.

The table lists this clone with many counts. The chain links TRBV7-2 to TRBJ2-7; 11 bases fit TRBD2. The CDR3 consists of 15 residues. V lost 5 bases to trimming and J lost 3 bases; unmatched junction nucleotides: 6. Germline CDR1 SGHTA, CDR2 FQGNSA. The CDR3, as DNA: TGTGCCAGCAGCCAAACCGGGACTAGCGGCTACGAGCAGTACTTC. Its translation is CASSQTGTSGYEQYF.

This chain uses TRBV19 with TRBJ1-2; a weak D match, TRBD1 (6 bases). Germline CDR1 LNHDA, CDR2 SQIVND (reference sequence). Trimming removed 7 bases at V and 6 bases at J, with 18 bases between. The CDR3 loop spans 14 amino acids. CDR3 in amino acids: CASNGQPLRDGYTF. In nucleotides, the CDR3 is TGTGCCAGTAACGGACAGCCTCTTCGGGATGGCTACACCTTC. Combining the CDR3 with reference TRBV19 and TRBJ1-2 gives the whole variable domain DGGITQSPKYLFRKEGQNVTLSCEQNLNHDAMYWYRQDPGQGLRLIYYSQIVNDFQKGDIAEGYSVSREKKESFPLTVTSAQKNPTAFYLCASNGQPLRDGYTFGSGTRLTVV.

The V call is TRBV5-8, the J call TRBJ2-7; D is uncertain. Germline V gives CDR1 SGHTS, CDR2 YDEGEE. The CDR3 is 11 amino acids. Trimming cost V 4 bases and J 4 bases, with 6 bases left between them. CDR3 protein: CASSPLYEQYF. DNA of the CDR3: TGTGCCAGCAGCCCCCTATACGAGCAGTACTTC.